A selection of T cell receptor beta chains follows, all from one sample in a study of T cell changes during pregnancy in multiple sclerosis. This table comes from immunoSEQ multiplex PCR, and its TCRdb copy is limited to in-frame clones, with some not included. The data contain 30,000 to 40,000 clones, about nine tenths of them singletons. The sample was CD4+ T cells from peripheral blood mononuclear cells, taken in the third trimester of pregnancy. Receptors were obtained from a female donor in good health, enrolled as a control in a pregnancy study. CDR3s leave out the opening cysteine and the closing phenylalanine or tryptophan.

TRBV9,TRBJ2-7,ASSPGQGTYEQY
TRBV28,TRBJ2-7,ASSFGGLPPGEQY
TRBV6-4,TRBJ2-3,ASSDSNLAGRTDTQY
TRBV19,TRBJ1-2,ASSGRTEFNYGYT
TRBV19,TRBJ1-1,ASSIAGGGRTEAF
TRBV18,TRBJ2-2,ASSPGGTGELF
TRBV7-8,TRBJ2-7,ASIPGNFGEQY
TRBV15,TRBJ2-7,ATSRDIGEGSTSYEQY
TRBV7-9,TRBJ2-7,ASSPPTATYEQY
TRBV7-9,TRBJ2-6,ASRPQGMRAGANVLT
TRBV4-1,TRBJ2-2,ASSHKSGGAGTGELF
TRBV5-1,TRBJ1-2,ASSLGGGYGYT
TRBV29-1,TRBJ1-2,SVVGPGQGTGYT
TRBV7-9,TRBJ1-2,ASSPGGGHGYT
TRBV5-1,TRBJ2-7,ASSETSGSIGAY
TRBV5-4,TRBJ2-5,ASSYQGALETQY
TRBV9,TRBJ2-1,ASSVDGGNEQF
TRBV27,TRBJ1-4,ASKIWGAANEKLF
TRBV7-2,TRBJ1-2,ASSSTNTYGYT
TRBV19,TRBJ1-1,ASTGDRASHSF
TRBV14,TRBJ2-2,ASSPRTGALSGELF
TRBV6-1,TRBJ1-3,ASTGVSGNTIY
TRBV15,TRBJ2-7,ATSRDRGQNYEQY
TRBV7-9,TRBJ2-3,ASSYLLGDTQY
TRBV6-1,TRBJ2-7,ASSELERGASQY
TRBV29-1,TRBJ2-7,SASGTGTGGEYGQY
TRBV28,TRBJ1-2,ASSLGQASYGYT
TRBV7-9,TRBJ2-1,ASSERARGGDEQF
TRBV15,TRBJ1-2,ATRRTGDKYGYT
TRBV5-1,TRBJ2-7,ASSQMGGEEQY
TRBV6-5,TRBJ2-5,ASSGTGLETQY
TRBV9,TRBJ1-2,ASSPRRANYGYT
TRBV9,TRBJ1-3,ASSVGWTGENTIY
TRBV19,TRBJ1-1,ASTLGTHTEAF
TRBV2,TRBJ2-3,ASSGTSGAGDTQY
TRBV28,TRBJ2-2,ASSLGDRPTGELF
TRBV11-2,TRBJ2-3,ASSFFRTDTQY